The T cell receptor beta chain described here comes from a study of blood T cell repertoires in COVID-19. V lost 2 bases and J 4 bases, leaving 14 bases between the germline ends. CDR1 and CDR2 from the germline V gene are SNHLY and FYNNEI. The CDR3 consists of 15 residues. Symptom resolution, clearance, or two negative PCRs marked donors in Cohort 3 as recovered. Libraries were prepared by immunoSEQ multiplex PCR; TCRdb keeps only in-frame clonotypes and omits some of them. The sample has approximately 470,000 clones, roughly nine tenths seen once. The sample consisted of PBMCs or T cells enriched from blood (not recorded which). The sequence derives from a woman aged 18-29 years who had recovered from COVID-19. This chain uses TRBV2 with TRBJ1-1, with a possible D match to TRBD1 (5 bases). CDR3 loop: CASSEKGSRSTEAFF. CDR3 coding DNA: TGTGCCAGCAGTGAAAAGGGGTCGAGGAGCACTGAAGCTTTCTTT.